The T cell receptor (beta chain) under discussion was sequenced for a study of response to subunit inactivated influenza vaccine. TCRdb independently ran MiXCR on the RT-PCR reads; one entry per CDR3 protein. Here the sample spans just under 550,000 distinct CDR3 sequences, approximately 24% being singletons. The V segment lost 3 bases and the J segment 5 bases; nucleotides outside the gene matches: 11. The CDR3 runs to 16 residues. Germline-derived CDR1 and CDR2 are MDHEN and SYDVKM. This sample was also put to use in a study of T cells expressing NK-cell markers. That work contributes: UMIs accompanied the 5'RACE template switching by which TCR beta cDNA was made.

The sequencing used CD4+ T cells sorted from PBMCs, collected 12 days after vaccination. This chain connects TRBV28 to TRBJ2-7; TRBD2 agrees at 9 bases. This TCR came from a man aged 50 or older who received an inactivated influenza vaccine. CDR3 sequence (DNA): TGTGCCAGCAGTTTCCCTCCTAGCGGGACGTACCACGAGCAGTACTTC. Its protein product is CASSFPPSGTYHEQYF.